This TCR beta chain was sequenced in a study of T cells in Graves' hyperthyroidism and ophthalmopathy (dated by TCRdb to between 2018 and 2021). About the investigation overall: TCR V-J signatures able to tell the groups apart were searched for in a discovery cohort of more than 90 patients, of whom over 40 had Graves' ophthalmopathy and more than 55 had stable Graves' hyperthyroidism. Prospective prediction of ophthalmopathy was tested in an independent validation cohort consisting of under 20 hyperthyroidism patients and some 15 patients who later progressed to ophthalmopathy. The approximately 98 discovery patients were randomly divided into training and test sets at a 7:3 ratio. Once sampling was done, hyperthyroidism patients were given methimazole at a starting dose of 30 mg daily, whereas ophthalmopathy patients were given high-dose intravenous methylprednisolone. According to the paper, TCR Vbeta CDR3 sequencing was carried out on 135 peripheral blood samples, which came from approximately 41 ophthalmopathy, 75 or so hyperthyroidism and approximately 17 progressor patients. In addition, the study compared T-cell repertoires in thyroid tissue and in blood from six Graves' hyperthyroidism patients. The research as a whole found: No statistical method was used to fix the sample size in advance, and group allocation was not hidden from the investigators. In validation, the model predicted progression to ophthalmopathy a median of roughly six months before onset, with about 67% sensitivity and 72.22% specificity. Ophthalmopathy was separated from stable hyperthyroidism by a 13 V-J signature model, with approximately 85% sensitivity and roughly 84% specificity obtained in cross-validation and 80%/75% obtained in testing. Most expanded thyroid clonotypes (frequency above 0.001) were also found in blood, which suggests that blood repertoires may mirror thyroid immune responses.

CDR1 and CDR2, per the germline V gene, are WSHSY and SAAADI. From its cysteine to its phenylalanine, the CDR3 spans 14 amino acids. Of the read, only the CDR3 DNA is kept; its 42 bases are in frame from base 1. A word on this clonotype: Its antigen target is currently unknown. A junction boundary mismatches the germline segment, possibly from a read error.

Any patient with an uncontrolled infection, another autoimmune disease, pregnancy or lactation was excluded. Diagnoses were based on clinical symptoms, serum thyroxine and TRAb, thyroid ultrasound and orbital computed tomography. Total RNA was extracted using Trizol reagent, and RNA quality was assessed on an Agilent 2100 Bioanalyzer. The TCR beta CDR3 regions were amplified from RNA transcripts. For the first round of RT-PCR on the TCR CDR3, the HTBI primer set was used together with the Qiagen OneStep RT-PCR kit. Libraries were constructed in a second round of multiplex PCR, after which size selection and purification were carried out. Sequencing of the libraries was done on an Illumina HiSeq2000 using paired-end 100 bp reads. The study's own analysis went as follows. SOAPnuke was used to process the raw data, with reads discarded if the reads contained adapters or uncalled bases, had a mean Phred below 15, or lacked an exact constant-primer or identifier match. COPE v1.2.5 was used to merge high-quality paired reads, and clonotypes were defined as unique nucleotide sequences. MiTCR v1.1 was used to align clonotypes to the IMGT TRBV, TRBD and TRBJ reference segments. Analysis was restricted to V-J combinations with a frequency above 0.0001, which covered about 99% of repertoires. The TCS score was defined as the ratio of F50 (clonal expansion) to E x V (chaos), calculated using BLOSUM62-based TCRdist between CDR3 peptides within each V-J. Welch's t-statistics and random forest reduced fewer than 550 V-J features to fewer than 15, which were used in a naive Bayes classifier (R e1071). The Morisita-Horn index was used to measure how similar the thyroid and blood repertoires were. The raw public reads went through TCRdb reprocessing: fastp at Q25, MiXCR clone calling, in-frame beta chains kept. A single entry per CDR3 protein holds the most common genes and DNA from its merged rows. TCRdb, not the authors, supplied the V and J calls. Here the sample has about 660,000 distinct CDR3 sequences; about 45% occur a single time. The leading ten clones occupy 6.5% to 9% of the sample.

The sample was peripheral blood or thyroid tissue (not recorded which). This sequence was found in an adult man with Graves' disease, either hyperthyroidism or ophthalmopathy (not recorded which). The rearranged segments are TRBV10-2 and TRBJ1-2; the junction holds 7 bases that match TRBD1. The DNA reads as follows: TGCGCCGGCAGTGAGTACAGGGGTATCTATGGCTACACCTTC. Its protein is CAGSEYRGIYGYTF.